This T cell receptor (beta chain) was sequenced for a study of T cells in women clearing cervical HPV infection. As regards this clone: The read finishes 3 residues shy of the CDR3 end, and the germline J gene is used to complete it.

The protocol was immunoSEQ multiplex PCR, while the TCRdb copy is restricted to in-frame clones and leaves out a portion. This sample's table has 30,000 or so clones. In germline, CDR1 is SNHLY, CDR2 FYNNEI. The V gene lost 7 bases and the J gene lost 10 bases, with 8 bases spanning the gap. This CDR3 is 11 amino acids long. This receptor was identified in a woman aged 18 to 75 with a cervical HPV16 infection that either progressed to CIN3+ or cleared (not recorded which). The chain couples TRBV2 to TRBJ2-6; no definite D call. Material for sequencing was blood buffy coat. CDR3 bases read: TGTGCCAGCACTGTCACAAACGTC. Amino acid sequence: CASTVTNV. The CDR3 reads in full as CASTVTNVLTF.